These 4 T cell receptor beta chains came from one sample sequenced in a study of human T cells and chemical hapten exposure. TCRdb used MiXCR to reprocess the RACE reads, holding one entry per CDR3 protein. The table lists some 360,000 distinct CDR3 sequences, around 5.5% of them singletons. Time point defined: pre-sensitization, week 0. Treatment in this sample: therapeutic diphenylcyclopropenone sensitization with weekly scalp DPC. This sample comprised whole blood, obtained in connection with sensitization to the hapten diphenylcyclopropenone (DPC). The receptors come from a woman aged 45 to 65 with alopecia areata. Some clones in this sample may be carry-over from other donors' samples.

This clonotype was counted only a few times. This sequence joins TRBV12-3 or TRBV12-4 and TRBJ1-2, with D unclear. Between the trimmed V and J ends, which lost 1 base and 8 bases, there was a span of 8 bases. This CDR3 is built from 12 residues. This chain's CDR3 is CASSLDSRGYTF. The CDR3 bases are TGTGCCAGCAGTTTAGACTCGCGGGGCTACACCTTC.

This clonotype was detected ten times or more. This chain connects TRBV12-3 or TRBV12-4 to TRBJ2-1; 16 nucleotides line up with TRBD2. The V gene end was trimmed by 6 bases and the J gene end by 7 bases; junction bases not matched to a gene: 3. This CDR3 is built from 15 residues. The CDR3 DNA follows: TGTGCCAGCAGGGGACTAGCGGGAGGGCGGAATGAGCAGTTCTTC. Translation gives CASRGLAGGRNEQFF.

Notes on this clonotype: This may arise from a read error, as a much more abundant clone is one base away. The genes are TRBV6-2 or TRBV6-3 and TRBJ2-4; D gene uncertain. The CDR3 runs to 15 residues. The germline V gene encodes CDR1 MNHEY and CDR2 SVGEGT. The CDR3 region has the DNA TGTGCCAGCGGAGAACATTGGTCCAACAAAAACATTCGGTACTTC. The encoded protein is CASGEHWSNKNIRYF.

This clonotype was seen many times. The CDR3, as DNA: TGCGCCAGCAGTGACGGTCGGCGGGGCCCTGCGGGAGATACGCAGTATTTT. It specifies CASSDGRRGPAGDTQYF. The chain employs TRBV10-1 and TRBJ2-3; tentative D call: TRBD2 (6 bases). The CDR3 has 17 residues. Germline lookup yields CDR1 WNHNN and CDR2 SYGVQD (reference sequence). Trimming shortened V by 3 bases and J by 5 bases, and 21 bases separated the two germline ends.